The 19 T cell receptor beta chains below come from one sample, sequenced in a study of blood T cell repertoires in COVID-19. Sequenced by immunoSEQ multiplex PCR; TCRdb stores in-frame clones only, minus some. The sample contains 300,000 to 500,000 clones, approximately 90% of which appear only once. Input material: PBMCs or T cells enriched from blood (not recorded which). The receptors derive from a woman in her 30s with acute COVID-19.

This clone occurred once. The chain couples TRBV5-1 to TRBJ1-1, with D possibly TRBD1 on 6 matching bases. V was cut by 6 bases and J by 5 bases, with 20 bases left in between. There are 15 residues in the CDR3. Germline loops: CDR1 SGHRS, CDR2 YFSETQ. CDR3 DNA sequence: TGCGCCAGCACTTCGCGAGGGCAGGGGATGACTGAAGCTTTCTTT. Amino acid sequence: CASTSRGQGMTEAFF.

The gene calls are TRBV7-7 and TRBJ1-3; no reliable D call. This CDR3 comprises 15 residues. The germline CDR1 and CDR2 sequences are SSHAT and FNYEAQ (reference sequence). V was clipped by 5 bases and J by 2 bases, with 13 bases between them. As DNA, the CDR3 is TGTGCCAGCAGCGAAAGCATTACGCCTGGAAACACCATATATTTT. Protein product: CASSESITPGNTIYF.

V and J are TRBV6-2 or TRBV6-3 and TRBJ2-2, with 7 nucleotides matching TRBD2. In germline, CDR1 is MNHEY, CDR2 SVGEGT. CDR3 length: 15 amino acids. V was clipped by 2 bases and J by 4 bases; unmatched bases: 4. CDR3 in amino acids: CASSYMGGSTGELFF. CDR3 DNA: TGTGCCAGCAGTTACATGGGAGGGAGCACCGGGGAGCTGTTTTTT.

This clone was recorded once. This rearrangement joins TRBV4-2 to TRBJ2-7, with 7 bases that match TRBD2. The CDR3 is made up of 19 amino acids. Germline CDR1 is LGHNA and CDR2 is YNFKEQ. The trim removed 0 bases at V and 4 bases at J, leaving 18 bases unmatched. The CDR3 region has the DNA TGTGCCAGCAGCCAAGATTTGGGGATAAAACTAGCGAGGCAATACGAGCAGTACTTC. Amino acids: CASSQDLGIKLARQYEQYF.

The genes are TRBV24-1 and TRBJ1-2; 7 positions match TRBD1. The V segment lost 3 bases and the J segment 0 bases; nucleotides outside the gene matches: 3. Germline V gene sequence: CDR1 KGHDR, CDR2 SFDVKD. This CDR3 region has 15 residues. In DNA, the CDR3 is TGTGCCACCAGTGATACGGGACAGACTAACTATGGCTACACCTTC. It yields the protein CATSDTGQTNYGYTF.

V and J are TRBV24-1 and TRBJ1-2; TRBD1 aligns across 9 bases. V gave up 9 bases and J gave up 6 bases; unmatched junction bases: 4. There are 12 residues in the CDR3. Germline CDR1 KGHDR, CDR2 SFDVKD. The CDR3 DNA reads as TGTGCCACCTGGGACAGGGTGGATGGCTACACCTTC. The encoded protein is CATWDRVDGYTF.

The rearrangement links TRBV20-1 to TRBJ2-7; no firm D call. The ends were cut back, 2 bases at V and 6 bases at J, with 8 bases in the middle. CDR3 length: 11 amino acids. Germline V CDR1 and CDR2: DFQATT, SNEGSKA (reference sequence). The CDR3 protein is CSARSMSEQYF. CDR3 bases: TGCAGTGCTAGAAGCATGAGCGAGCAGTACTTC.

This rearrangement joins TRBV14 to TRBJ2-5; 8 positions agree with TRBD1. The V gene end was trimmed by 3 bases and the J gene end by 7 bases; junction bases not matched to a gene: 13. The germline CDR1 and CDR2 sequences are SGHDN and FVKESK. This CDR3 spans 16 amino acids. The DNA for the CDR3 is TGTGCCAGCAGCCACGACGCGACAGGGGTGGTCGGGACCCAGTACTTC. Translated, it gives CASSHDATGVVGTQYF. Combining the CDR3 with reference TRBV14 and TRBJ2-5 gives the whole variable domain EAGVTQFPSHSVIEKGQTVTLRCDPISGHDNLYWYRRVMGKEIKFLLHFVKESKQDESGMPNNRFLAERTGGTYSTLKVQPAELEDSGVYFCASSHDATGVVGTQYFGPGTRLLVL.

The rearrangement joins TRBV2 to TRBJ1-1; D is ambiguous. This CDR3 spans 14 amino acids. The germline V and J ends were trimmed by 6 bases and 0 bases, with 11 bases remaining between them. Germline V gene lookup returns CDR1 SNHLY and CDR2 FYNNEI. CDR3 protein: CASSWEGMNTEAFF. The CDR3 bases are TGTGCCAGCAGCTGGGAGGGCATGAACACTGAAGCTTTCTTT.

CDR3 sequence reads: CSASFGGPGTPNTEAFF. The CDR3 DNA follows: TGCAGTGCTAGTTTTGGAGGCCCCGGCACCCCTAACACTGAAGCTTTCTTT. The genes are TRBV20-1 and TRBJ1-1; D uncertain. V shed 3 bases and J shed 2 bases, with 22 bases lying between them. Germline V gene sequence: CDR1 DFQATT, CDR2 SNEGSKA (reference sequence). The CDR3 sequence is 17 residues long.

V and J are TRBV2 and TRBJ2-1, with TRBD2 as a possible D gene (6 bases). CDR1 SNHLY and CDR2 FYNNEI come from the germline V gene. This CDR3 has 16 residues. Trimming shortened V by 6 bases and J by 7 bases, and 22 bases separated the two germline ends. CDR3 coding DNA: TGTGCCAGCAGAGCAAGCGGGCTCCCTTTGGGGAATGAGCAGTTCTTC. Translation: CASRASGLPLGNEQFF.

V and J are TRBV5-1 and TRBJ2-5, with 12 bases identical to TRBD1. CDR1 is SGHRS, CDR2 YFSETQ, per germline. The V and J ends lost 4 bases and 5 bases, in that order; junction bases with no gene match: 6. The CDR3 has 15 residues. The CDR3: CASSTGDRGRETQYF. The DNA for the CDR3 is TGCGCCAGCAGCACAGGGGACAGGGGGCGCGAGACCCAGTACTTC.

The V and J genes are TRBV6-2 or TRBV6-3 and TRBJ2-1; a weak D match, TRBD2 (6 bases). CDR3 length: 17 residues. CDR1 and CDR2 from the germline V gene are MNHEY and SVGEGT. Trimming left V 2 bases short and J 4 bases short, with 18 bases between. The CDR3 reads CASSYVPQSRGYNEQFF. Here the CDR3 DNA reads TGTGCCAGCAGTTACGTGCCGCAGTCCCGGGGGTACAATGAGCAGTTCTTC.

The CDR3 DNA is TGTGCCAGCAGCCCGCGGCGGGGGGATCGCTCCTACGAGCAGTACTTC. It yields the protein CASSPRRGDRSYEQYF. The chain links TRBV7-8 to TRBJ2-7; 8 positions agree with TRBD2. The V gene's germline CDR1 is SGHVS and CDR2 FQNEAQ. The CDR3 extends over 16 amino acids. V gave up 5 bases and J gave up 0 bases; unmatched junction bases: 9.

The chain carries TRBV27 and TRBJ2-7; D is perhaps TRBD2 (6 bases). CDR3 length equals 14 residues. The germline V gene has CDR1 MNHEY and CDR2 SMNVEV (reference sequence). Trimming took 3 bases from V and 2 from J, leaving 11 bases between them. The CDR3 coding sequence is TGTGCCAGCAGTTTTGGAGGGCCCACCTACGAGCAGTACTTC. Amino acid sequence: CASSFGGPTYEQYF.

This chain links TRBV3-1 (or the pseudogene TRBV3-2) with TRBJ2-3, with D unresolved. The CDR3 covers 14 residues. Per germline, CDR1 LGHDT and CDR2 YNNKEL (reference sequence). Trimming took off 1 base at V and 4 bases at J, with 9 bases between the two ends. As DNA, the CDR3 is TGTGCCAGCAGCCAAGTAGTCACCCCAGATACGCAGTATTTT. It specifies CASSQVVTPDTQYF.

This chain links TRBV6-5 with TRBJ2-7; weak D call: TRBD1 (5 bases). This CDR3 is 15 amino acids long. Trimming cost V 6 bases and J 0 bases, with 15 bases left between them. Germline CDR1 and CDR2: MNHEY and SVGAGI. The CDR3 nucleotides read TGTGCCAGCAGCTCCGACAGCCTCGGCTCCTACGAGCAGTACTTC. Translating gives CASSSDSLGSYEQYF.

The chain has TRBV4-2 and TRBJ1-2; 8 nucleotides align to TRBD1. The CDR3 runs 11 residues. From germline, CDR1 is LGHNA and CDR2 YNFKEQ. The J segment lost 10 bases and the V segment lost 6 bases, leaving 4 bases of the junction unmatched. The CDR3 nucleotides are TGTGCCAGCAGAGGGGACAGGCACTACACCTTC. Encoded protein: CASRGDRHYTF.

The J gene is TRBJ2-7, the V gene TRBV4-3; TRBD1 matches at 9 bases. Looked up from germline, CDR1 is LGHNA and CDR2 is YSLEER. The CDR3 runs 13 residues. V dropped 6 bases and J dropped 5; count of bases not matched to a gene: 5. CDR3 DNA sequence: TGCGCCAGCAGATCGGGACAGGGAGACGAGCAGTACTTC. It is translated as CASRSGQGDEQYF.